These 5 T cell receptor beta chains share one sample of origin, sequenced in a study of vaccination and CD4 T cells after COVID-19. These receptors have no known antigen. The time point denotes: late sampling 161 to 241 days after vaccination in a few convalescent patients. This sample's treatment: roughly 10-day PBMC culture with coronavirus spike peptide pools or control peptides (ViraFEST assay). The Oncomine TCR Beta short-read assay sequenced DNA from cultured CD4+ T cells. One entry per CDR3 protein results from TCRdb running MiXCR on the PCR reads. This sample has 15,000 to 20,000 distinct CDR3 sequences; roughly 57% occur once, and the top ten carry about a sixth. Sample: CD4+ T cells from blood, cultured in vitro, taken about 7 months after SARS-CoV-2 vaccination. These TCRs come from a human donor who had recovered from COVID-19.

This chain joins TRBV15 and TRBJ1-3; D possibly corresponds to TRBD1 (5 bases). V lost 3 bases and J lost 2, with 14 bases in between. Germline CDR1 LNHNV, CDR2 YYDKDF (reference sequence). The CDR3 covers 16 residues. Here the CDR3 reads CATSRQTASTGNTIYF. The DNA of the CDR3 is TGTGCCACCAGCAGGCAGACAGCGTCGACTGGAAACACCATATATTTT.

The rearrangement uses TRBV20-1 and TRBJ2-1; tentative D call: TRBD1 (6 bases). The CDR3 runs 13 residues. Germline CDR1 DFQATT, CDR2 SNEGSKA (reference sequence). The V gene lost 6 bases and the J gene lost 9 bases, with 18 bases spanning the gap. The CDR3 bases are TGCAGTGCGCAACAGGGCCCGGCCGGTGAGCAGTTCTTC. This codes for CSAQQGPAGEQFF.

This rearrangement joins TRBV25-1 to TRBJ2-5; 15 bases line up with TRBD2. V lost 4 bases and J lost 5; bases outside the gene matches: 11. Germline-derived CDR1 and CDR2 are MGHDK and SYGVNS. This CDR3 comprises 18 residues. This chain's CDR3 is CASSGNQGTSGGYETQYF. The CDR3, as DNA: TGTGCCAGCAGTGGAAACCAAGGGACTAGCGGGGGGTACGAGACCCAGTACTTC.

V and J are TRBV7-9 and TRBJ2-5; 7 positions match TRBD1. The CDR3 length is 13 residues. V dropped 5 bases and J dropped 3; count of bases not matched to a gene: 3. Germline CDR1 and CDR2: SEHNR and FQNEAQ (reference sequence). The CDR3 DNA sequence: TGTGCCAGCAGCATCGACAGGGAAGAGACCCAGTACTTC. Residues: CASSIDREETQYF.

This clonotype has only a few counts. The V and J genes are TRBV5-8 and TRBJ1-5; TRBD1 agrees at 9 bases. Germline V gives CDR1 SGHTS, CDR2 YDEGEE. V was clipped by 5 bases and J by 5 bases; unmatched bases: 5. The CDR3 has 14 amino acids. The CDR3 nucleotides read TGTGCCAGCAGGCAGACAGGGGGATATCAGCCCCAGCATTTT. This translates into CASRQTGGYQPQHF.